The clone carrying this TCR beta chain was seen more than once but under ten times. CDR1 MDHEN and CDR2 SYDVKM come from the germline V gene. The CDR3 has 12 amino acids. The sample belongs to a study of blood T cell repertoires in COVID-19. Study-level information: The analysed material was cDNA or gDNA that came from T cells, B-cell-depleted T cells, or PBMCs.

In the authors' workflow: Nucleated cell counts were estimated from reference gene primer amplification. The protocol was immunoSEQ multiplex PCR, while the TCRdb copy is restricted to in-frame clones and leaves out a portion. V, J and clone size were drawn from that table, and D and trimming were deduced from the DNA. This table holds fewer than 150,000 clones, just over 75% found once. Sequencing input: peripheral blood. The TCR sequence derives from a human donor in a cohort sampled during active COVID-19. The chain is built from TRBV28 and TRBJ2-7; 7 nucleotides match TRBD2. CDR3 region: CATGRGTYEQYF. The CDR3 DNA follows: TGTGCTACCGGGCGGGGGACCTACGAGCAGTACTTC.